These 5 T cell receptor beta chains share one sample of origin, sequenced in a study of cytomegalovirus exposure and HLA in healthy donors. Sequencing used immunoSEQ multiplex PCR; TCRdb keeps in-frame clones, though not all of them. Altogether 200,000 to 250,000 clones are present, approximately 88% being singletons, with the ten largest covering 11% to 15%. Source material: PBMCs. Receptor source: a woman aged 25 to 45 in good health and CMV-seropositive.

The rearrangement links TRBV10-3 to TRBJ2-7; 10 bases line up with TRBD1. The CDR3 loop spans 14 amino acids. Germline V lookup: CDR1 ENHRY, CDR2 SYGVKD. V shed 1 base, J shed 7 bases, and the junction held 4 bases outside the gene matches. CDR3 nucleotides: TGTGCCATCAGTGAGTGGGACAGGGGCGCGGAGCAGTACTTC. Its protein product is CAISEWDRGAEQYF.

The CDR3 nucleotides read TGCGCCAGCAGCCCGCCGGACAGAGTGAACACTGAAGCTTTCTTT. This encodes CASSPPDRVNTEAFF. The V gene is TRBV5-1, the J gene TRBJ1-1, with a possible D match to TRBD1 (6 bases). Germline V CDR1 and CDR2: SGHRS, YFSETQ. V lost 4 bases and J lost 0, with 13 bases in between. There are 15 residues in the CDR3.

Written as DNA, the CDR3 is TGTGCCAGCTCACCGTTAGACGGAAACACTGAAGCTTTCTTT. It translates to CASSPLDGNTEAFF. V gene TRBV18 combines with J gene TRBJ1-1; D call uncertain. This CDR3 has 14 amino acids. V lost 3 bases to trimming and J lost 2 bases, with 10 bases between them. Germline assignment: CDR1 KGHSH and CDR2 LQKENI.

The chain employs TRBV15 and TRBJ1-2; TRBD1 is a possible D gene (6 bases). CDR1 is LNHNV and CDR2 is YYDKDF in the germline V gene (reference sequence). V was clipped by 4 bases and J by 8 bases, with 26 bases between them. This CDR3 has 17 amino acids. CDR3 bases: TGTGCCACCAGCACGGATCCGTATACAGGGTTGGTTTTAGGCTACACCTTC. This translates into CATSTDPYTGLVLGYTF.

The chain recombines TRBV11-2 with TRBJ1-2; the D gene is possibly TRBD1 (6 bases). V was trimmed by 4 bases and J by 8 bases, leaving 14 bases between them. The CDR3 extends over 13 amino acids. CDR1 is SGHAT and CDR2 is FQNNGV in the germline V gene. Written as DNA, the CDR3 is TGTGCCAGCAGCTCTACCACAGGGAACGGCTACACCTTC. This encodes CASSSTTGNGYTF.